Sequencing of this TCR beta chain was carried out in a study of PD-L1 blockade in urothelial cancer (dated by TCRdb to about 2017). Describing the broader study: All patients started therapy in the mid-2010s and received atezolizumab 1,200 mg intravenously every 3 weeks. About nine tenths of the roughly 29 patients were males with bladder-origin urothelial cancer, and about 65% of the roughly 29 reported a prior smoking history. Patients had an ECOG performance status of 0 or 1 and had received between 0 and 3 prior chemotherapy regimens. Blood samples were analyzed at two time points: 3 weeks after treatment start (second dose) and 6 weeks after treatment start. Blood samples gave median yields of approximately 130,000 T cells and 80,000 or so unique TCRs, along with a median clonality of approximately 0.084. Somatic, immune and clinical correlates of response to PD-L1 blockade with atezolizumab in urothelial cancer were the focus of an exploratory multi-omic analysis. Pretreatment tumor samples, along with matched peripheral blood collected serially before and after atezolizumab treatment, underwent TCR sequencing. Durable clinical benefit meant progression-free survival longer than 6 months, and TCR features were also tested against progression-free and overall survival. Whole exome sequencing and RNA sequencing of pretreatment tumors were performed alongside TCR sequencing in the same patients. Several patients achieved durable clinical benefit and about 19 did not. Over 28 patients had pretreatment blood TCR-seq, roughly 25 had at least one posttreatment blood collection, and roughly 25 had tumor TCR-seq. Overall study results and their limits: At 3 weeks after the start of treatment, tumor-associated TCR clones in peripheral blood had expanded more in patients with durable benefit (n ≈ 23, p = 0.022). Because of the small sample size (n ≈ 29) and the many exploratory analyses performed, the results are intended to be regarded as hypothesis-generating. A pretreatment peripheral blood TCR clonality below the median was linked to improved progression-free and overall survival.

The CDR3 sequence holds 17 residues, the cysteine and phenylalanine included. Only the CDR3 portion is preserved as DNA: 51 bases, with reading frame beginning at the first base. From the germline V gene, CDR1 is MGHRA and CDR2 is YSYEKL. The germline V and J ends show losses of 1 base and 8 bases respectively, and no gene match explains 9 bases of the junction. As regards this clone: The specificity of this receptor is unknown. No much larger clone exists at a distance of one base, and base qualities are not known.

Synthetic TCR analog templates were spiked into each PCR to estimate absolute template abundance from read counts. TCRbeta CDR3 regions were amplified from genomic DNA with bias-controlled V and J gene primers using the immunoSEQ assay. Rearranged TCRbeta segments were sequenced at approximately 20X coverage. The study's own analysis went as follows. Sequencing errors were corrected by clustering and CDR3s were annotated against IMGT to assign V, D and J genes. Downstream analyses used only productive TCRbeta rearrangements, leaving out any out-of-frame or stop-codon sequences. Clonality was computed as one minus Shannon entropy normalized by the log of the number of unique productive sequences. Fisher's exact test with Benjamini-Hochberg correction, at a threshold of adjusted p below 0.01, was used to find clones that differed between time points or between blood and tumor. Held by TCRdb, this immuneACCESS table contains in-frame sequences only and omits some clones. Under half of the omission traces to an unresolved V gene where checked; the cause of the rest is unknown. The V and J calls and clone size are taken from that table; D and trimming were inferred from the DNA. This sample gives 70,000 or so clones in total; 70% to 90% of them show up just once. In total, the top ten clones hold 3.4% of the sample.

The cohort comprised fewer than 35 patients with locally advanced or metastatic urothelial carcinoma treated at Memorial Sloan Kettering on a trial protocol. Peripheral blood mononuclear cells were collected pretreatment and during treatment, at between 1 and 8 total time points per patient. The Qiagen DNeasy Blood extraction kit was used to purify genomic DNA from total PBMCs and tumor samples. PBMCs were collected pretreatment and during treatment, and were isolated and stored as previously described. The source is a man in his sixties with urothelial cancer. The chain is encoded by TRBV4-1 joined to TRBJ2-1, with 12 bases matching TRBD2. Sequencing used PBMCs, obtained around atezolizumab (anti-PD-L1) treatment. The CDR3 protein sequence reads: CASSQVASGGALYEQFF. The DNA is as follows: TGCGCCAGCAGCCAAGTAGCTAGCGGGGGGGCATTGTATGAGCAGTTCTTC.